This TCR beta chain was identified in a study of cytomegalovirus exposure and HLA in healthy donors. Findings and caveats of the study: Rarity marked most TCR sequences, yet some public TCRs occurred in many donors. There were fewer than 200 TCR beta chains listed as cytomegalovirus-associated. It was reportedly the case that the classifier diagnosed cytomegalovirus status with high specificity and sensitivity.

Clones were sequenced by immunoSEQ multiplex PCR, and TCRdb holds only the in-frame ones, with some missing. The sample lists about 82,000 clones, 90% to 95% occurring once. CDR3 length equals 18 residues. V was trimmed by 2 bases and J by 8 bases, leaving 27 bases between them. Germline CDR1 is KGHSH and CDR2 is LQKENI. Turning to this clone: Its specificity is unknown.

The TCR originated in a man aged 18 to 29 in good health and CMV-seronegative. J is TRBJ1-2 and V is TRBV18; D is perhaps TRBD1 (6 bases). Source material: PBMCs. The CDR3 bases are TGTGCCAGCTCACCAGTTTCCATGAGACAGGCCAGGGGAACGGGCTACACCTTC. Translating it yields CASSPVSMRQARGTGYTF.